The 9 T cell receptor beta chains reported below all come from one sample, sequenced in a study of blood T cells in healthy people across ages. A sample-barcoded 5' primer and a J-beta primer mix were used in a second PCR of about 6 to 11 cycles. Each CDR3 protein gets one entry after TCRdb re-called the 5' RACE reads with MiXCR. Of about 1.5 million distinct CDR3 sequences detected, 42% appear once; the ten largest clones hold roughly 7.7%. Sequencing input: blood. These receptor sequences come from a woman younger than 30 in good health.

This clonotype occurred once. A read error may produce the germline difference seen at one junction end. The chain has TRBV11-2 and TRBJ2-3; D is unclear. CDR1 and CDR2 from the germline V gene are SGHAT and FQNNGV. CDR3 length equals 11 residues. The CDR3 sequence: CASTGTYTQYF. CDR3 in DNA: TGTGCCAGCACCGGCACATATACGCAGTATTTT.

The rearrangement uses TRBV7-3 and TRBJ2-3, with D tentatively TRBD1 (7 bases). CDR3 size: 15 residues. Looked up from germline, CDR1 is SGHTA and CDR2 is FQGTGA. Between the trimmed V and J ends, which lost 3 bases and 7 bases, there was a span of 17 bases. CDR3 sequence: CASSFSRGALNTQYF. The DNA of the CDR3 is TGTGCCAGCAGCTTTAGCAGGGGGGCCTTAAATACGCAGTATTTT.

V is TRBV5-1 and J is TRBJ2-7, with D perhaps matching TRBD2 (5 bases). The V gene lost 3 bases and the J gene lost 6 bases, with 10 bases spanning the gap. The germline CDR1 and CDR2 sequences are SGHRS and YFSETQ. The CDR3 spans 12 residues. CDR3 region: CASSSLVSEQYF. CDR3 DNA: TGCGCCAGCAGCTCACTAGTCTCCGAGCAGTACTTC.

This clonotype has ten or more counts. The rearrangement links TRBV27 to TRBJ1-2, with D hard to call. The CDR3 is made up of 13 amino acids. V lost 5 bases, J lost 5 bases, and 12 bases lay in between. Per germline, CDR1 MNHEY and CDR2 SMNVEV (reference sequence). CDR3 amino acids: CASSPTETYGYTF. The CDR3, as DNA: TGTGCCAGCAGTCCCACAGAGACTTATGGCTACACCTTC.

The J gene is TRBJ2-2, the V gene TRBV3-1; 16 bases are a match to TRBD2. CDR3 size: 18 residues. With V trimmed by 2 bases and J by 3 bases, 3 bases remained unmatched. The germline V gene has CDR1 LGHDT and CDR2 YNNKEL (reference sequence). The CDR3 bases are TGTGCCAGCAGCCAAATGGGACTAGCGGGAGGGGACACCGGGGAGCTGTTTTTT. This translates into CASSQMGLAGGDTGELFF.

This clonotype has more than one count but fewer than ten. J is TRBJ1-2 and V is TRBV15; D unresolved. Germline V gene lookup returns CDR1 LNHNV and CDR2 YYDKDF (reference sequence). Trimming stripped 3 bases from V and 4 bases from J, with 9 bases between. CDR3 length equals 13 residues. CDR3 DNA: TGTGCCACCAGCAGTGAGACACTCTATGGCTACACCTTC. Its translation is CATSSETLYGYTF.

This sequence joins TRBV3-1 and TRBJ2-3, with D unclear. The CDR3 has 13 residues. Trimming shortened V by 2 bases and J by 8 bases, and 11 bases separated the two germline ends. Germline lookup yields CDR1 LGHDT and CDR2 YNNKEL (reference sequence). The DNA for the CDR3 is TGTGCCAGCAGCCAACCCCCTTTAGGTACGCAGTATTTT. Translation gives CASSQPPLGTQYF.

The V and J genes are TRBV12-5 and TRBJ1-2; possible D gene TRBD1, 5 bases. The CDR3 contains 12 residues. Germline V gene lookup returns CDR1 LGHNT and CDR2 FRNRAP. Trimming shortened V by 3 bases and J by 4 bases, and 6 bases separated the two germline ends. CDR3 in DNA: TGTGCTAGTGGTTTCGGGGCCTATGGCTACACCTTC. Protein: CASGFGAYGYTF.

This clonotype was recorded many times. The V and J genes are TRBV7-2 and TRBJ2-3; unclear D gene. This CDR3 comprises 15 residues. The V gene lost 0 bases and the J gene lost 0 bases, with 7 bases spanning the gap. Germline CDR1 is SGHTA and CDR2 is FQGNSA. The CDR3 bases are TGTGCCAGCAGCTTAGCCTCGACTAGCACAGATACGCAGTATTTT. It codes for CASSLASTSTDTQYF. Full variable domain (outside the CDR3, taken from reference TRBV7-2 and TRBJ2-3): GAGVSQSPSNKVTEKGKDVELRCDPISGHTALYWYRQSLGQGLEFLIYFQGNSAPDKSGLPSDRFSAERTGGSVSTLTIQRTQQEDSAVYLCASSLASTSTDTQYFGPGTRLTVL.